This TCR beta chain was found in a study of cytomegalovirus exposure and HLA in healthy donors. V was trimmed by 4 bases and J by 4 bases, leaving 4 bases between them. The CDR3 extends over 11 amino acids. Germline CDR1 SGHAT, CDR2 FQNNGV. PCR amplification relied on 60 Vbeta primers (plus 13 Jbeta primers). Here immunoSEQ multiplex PCR was the method, and the copy in TCRdb shows in-frame clones only, minus some. The sample comprises approximately 160,000 clones, approximately 77% of which are singletons, and over 1.1% rests with the top ten. Material: PBMCs. The clonotype comes from a man in his late teens or twenties in good health and CMV-seronegative. The rearrangement links TRBV11-2 to TRBJ2-5, with unresolved D. The CDR3 sequence: CASSSVETQYF. The CDR3 nucleotides are TGTGCCAGCAGCTCGGTAGAGACCCAGTACTTC.